Listed below are T cell receptor beta chains from one sample, sequenced in a study of blood T cell repertoires in COVID-19. The data were produced by immunoSEQ multiplex PCR, yet TCRdb's version contains in-frame clones alone and is incomplete. The sample holds under 250,000 clones; 80% to 85% are singletons and the top ten take 1.5% to 1.9%. Sequenced sample: peripheral blood. All receptors derive from a woman between 40 and 50 years old who had recovered from COVID-19. CDR3s include the opening cysteine and the closing phenylalanine or tryptophan. A D gene is named only where the DNA matches it firmly. Clone size is not always given. Where it is, it says once, few, many or a class for expanded clones.

>.|.|TRBJ1-3|TRBV3-1/TRBV3-2
TGTGCCAGCAGCCAAGATGGAGGAAGAAACACCATATATTTT
CASSQDGGRNTIYF
>TRBD1|.|TRBJ1-2|TRBV28
TGTGCCAGCAGTTTACCCGACAGGGGCTATGGCTACACCTTC
CASSLPDRGYGYTF
>.|.|TRBJ2-1|TRBV3-1/TRBV3-2
TGTGCCAGCAGCCAAGGACTTTACAATGAGCAGTTCTTC
CASSQGLYNEQFF
>.|.|TRBJ2-5|TRBV2
TGTGCCAGCAGTGAGGAGGAGACCCAGTACTTC
CASSEEETQYF
>TRBD1|.|TRBJ2-5|TRBV5-1
TGCGCCAGCAGCTACGGGACAGGGAAAGAGACCCAGTACTTC
CASSYGTGKETQYF
>.|.|TRBJ2-7|TRBV14
TGTGCCAGCAGCAGGACATACTACGAGCAGTACTTC
CASSRTYYEQYF
>.|.|TRBJ2-3|TRBV9
TGTGCCAGCAGCGTAGCGTCCGGAGGTCCAGATACGCAGTATTTT
CASSVASGGPDTQYF
>TRBD1|.|TRBJ2-3|TRBV4-2
TGTGCCAGCAGCCAAACCGGGACAGGGTACACAGATACGCAGTATTTT
CASSQTGTGYTDTQYF
>TRBD1|.|TRBJ2-2|TRBV2
TGTGCCAGCACTGGGACAGAGAACACCGGGGAGCTGTTTTTT
CASTGTENTGELFF
>TRBD1|.|TRBJ1-3|TRBV4-1
TGCGCCAGCAGCCAAACCTTCGACAGGGGGCAAGGAAACACCATATATTTT
CASSQTFDRGQGNTIYF
>.|.|TRBJ2-1|TRBV9
TGTGCCAGCAGCGTGGGGCGCGAGCAGTTCTTC
CASSVGREQFF
>.|.|TRBJ2-2|TRBV27
TGTGCCAGCAGGGAGGAGGGATTCAACACCGGGGAGCTGTTTTTT
CASREEGFNTGELFF
>.|.|TRBJ2-7|TRBV28
TGTGCCAGCAGGACTACAGGGTCTAACGACGAGCAGTACTTC
CASRTTGSNDEQYF
>.|few|TRBJ1-4|TRBV28
TGTGCCAGTTGGGGAGGGGTGTTTGAAAAACTGTTTTTT
CASWGGVFEKLFF
>.|few|TRBJ1-4|TRBV28
TGTGCCAGCAGTTTATCAGGGTCCGGAACTAATGAAAAACTGTTTTTT
CASSLSGSGTNEKLFF
>.|.|TRBJ1-5|TRBV7-2
TGTGCCAGCAGCTGGAGCGGGGTTAATCAGCCCCAGCATTTT
CASSWSGVNQPQHF
>TRBD2|.|TRBJ2-1|TRBV6-6
TGTGCCAGCAGTCCCGGGACTAGGTTGTTCTTC
CASSPGTRLFF
>TRBD2|.|TRBJ2-1|TRBV27
TGTGCCAGCAGTAACGCGGGGGGATACAATGAGCAGTTCTTC
CASSNAGGYNEQFF
>TRBD2|.|TRBJ2-1|TRBV3-1/TRBV3-2
TGTGCCAGCAGTGTAGCGGGGGACTCCTACAATGAGCAGTTCTTC
CASSVAGDSYNEQFF
>TRBD1|.|TRBJ1-2|TRBV7-9
TGTGCCAGCAGCTTCGCCGGGGACAGGGGAGACTATGGCTACACCTTC
CASSFAGDRGDYGYTF
>TRBD2|few|TRBJ2-7|TRBV4-1
TGCGCCAGCAGCCAAGACCCCGGGGGGGACTACGAGCAGTACTTC
CASSQDPGGDYEQYF
>.|.|TRBJ2-3|TRBV29-1
TGCAGCGTTGAAGTAGCGGCTAGCACAGATACGCAGTATTTT
CSVEVAASTDTQYF
>.|few|TRBJ1-2|TRBV7-9
TGTGCCAGCAGCTTAGAAGCGGGCAACTATGGCTACACCTTC
CASSLEAGNYGYTF
>.|many|TRBJ1-3|TRBV4-1
TGCGCCAGCAGCGGCAGGGACACCATATATTTT
CASSGRDTIYF
>TRBD1|few|TRBJ1-3|TRBV5-4
TGTGCCAGCAGCCCGGGACAGCCTAACTCTGGAAACACCATATATTTT
CASSPGQPNSGNTIYF
>.|.|TRBJ1-1|TRBV5-1
TGCGCCAGCAGCTTAGCCGGCGGGGGATCGAGAACTGAAGCTTTCTTT
CASSLAGGGSRTEAFF
>TRBD1|few|TRBJ1-3|TRBV6-5
TGTGCCAGCAGTTACTCGCAAGGGGGCTACACCATATATTTT
CASSYSQGGYTIYF
>TRBD1|once|TRBJ1-3|TRBV11-2
TGTGCCAGCAGCTTTACCGGGACAGGGGATAGAAACACCATATATTTT
CASSFTGTGDRNTIYF
>TRBD2|.|TRBJ2-2|TRBV15
TGTGCCACCAGCGGGGGACTAGCGTACACCGGGGAGCTGTTTTTT
CATSGGLAYTGELFF
>.|.|TRBJ1-3|TRBV6-5
TGTGCCAGCAGCCGCACAGGCTCATCTGGAAACACCATATATTTT
CASSRTGSSGNTIYF
>TRBD1|.|TRBJ1-5|TRBV2
TGTGCCAGCAGAGAACAGGGGAGTCAGCCCCAGCATTTT
CASREQGSQPQHF
>.|.|TRBJ1-6|TRBV2
TGTGCCAGCAGTGAGTCCATTTCACCCCTCCACTTT
CASSESISPLHF
>.|.|TRBJ1-3|TRBV28
TGTGCCAGCAGCCCGGACAGAACGACTGGAAACACCATATATTTT
CASSPDRTTGNTIYF
>.|.|TRBJ1-1|TRBV7-2
TGTGCCAGCACTCGCTACGTGGGGGCGGAGACTGAAGCTTTCTTT
CASTRYVGAETEAFF
>.|once|TRBJ2-3|TRBV2
TGTGCCAGCAGCTTACAGTGGACAGATACGCAGTATTTT
CASSLQWTDTQYF
>.|.|TRBJ1-6|TRBV10-3
TGTGCCATCAGTGAATGGGGAGATAATTCACCCCTCCACTTT
CAISEWGDNSPLHF
>.|.|TRBJ2-7|TRBV28
TGTGCCAGCAGTTCCCGCAGCGACTACGAGCAGTACTTC
CASSSRSDYEQYF
>.|.|TRBJ2-2|TRBV4-1
TGCGCCAGCAGCCCGGGCCCTTTCGCAGGGGAGAGCACCGGGGAGCTGTTTTTT
CASSPGPFAGESTGELFF
>.|.|TRBJ1-3|TRBV27
TGTGCCAGCGGGCGCTCGTACTCTGGAAACACCATATATTTT
CASGRSYSGNTIYF
>.|.|TRBJ2-7|TRBV20-1
TGCAGTGCTAGTGGCAGTGTCAGTGAACAGTACTTC
CSASGSVSEQYF
>TRBD1|.|TRBJ2-7|TRBV5-6
TGTGCCAGCAGCCGGACAGGCTACGAGCAGTACTTC
CASSRTGYEQYF
>.|.|TRBJ2-3|TRBV7-2
TGTGCCAGCGGAGCTTACCTAGCAGATACGCAGTATTTT
CASGAYLADTQYF
>.|.|TRBJ1-1|TRBV5-1
TGCGCCAGCAGCTTGGGGGATGGGGAGACAAATGAAGCTTTCTTT
CASSLGDGETNEAFF
>.|.|TRBJ1-2|TRBV4-2
TGTGCCAGCAGCCAACCGGACAGCCGTAACTATGGCTACACCTTC
CASSQPDSRNYGYTF
>.|.|TRBJ2-2|TRBV29-1
TGCAGCGTTACGGCAGGGGGGAGCACCGGGGAGCTGTTTTTT
CSVTAGGSTGELFF
>TRBD2|.|TRBJ2-3|TRBV30
TGTGCCTGGGCACTAGCGGGGTTGACAGATACGCAGTATTTT
CAWALAGLTDTQYF
>.|.|TRBJ1-2|TRBV6-5
TGTGCCAGTACACACGGGGGTACTAACTATGGCTACACCTTC
CASTHGGTNYGYTF
>TRBD1|.|TRBJ2-5|TRBV6-5
TGTGCCAGCAGATACCGACAGACAGGGTACCAAGAGACCCAGTACTTC
CASRYRQTGYQETQYF
>.|.|TRBJ2-7|TRBV18
TGTGCCAGCTCACCACCTACCTACCGTTACGAGCAGTACTTC
CASSPPTYRYEQYF
>TRBD1|.|TRBJ2-1|TRBV24-1
TGTGCCACCAGTGATTTGGGGACAGGACGAAACAATGAGCAGTTCTTC
CATSDLGTGRNNEQFF
>.|.|TRBJ1-6|TRBV11-3
TGTGCCAGCAGCACCCAGGGGTACGGACACAATAATTCACCCCTCCACTTT
CASSTQGYGHNNSPLHF
>.|.|TRBJ1-1|TRBV15
TGTGCCACCAGCAGCGGGGGGAAGCTTGGCACTGAAGCTTTCTTT
CATSSGGKLGTEAFF
>.|.|TRBJ2-3|TRBV3-1/TRBV3-2
TGTGCCAGCAGCCGCGGGGAGAAGGGGAGCACAGATACGCAGTATTTT
CASSRGEKGSTDTQYF
>.|once|TRBJ1-1|TRBV7-6
TGTGCCAGCAGCAAAAGGGAGGGTGAGGATTGGGACCTGAAGGCTTTCTTT
CASSKREGEDWDLKAFF
>.|.|TRBJ2-3|TRBV29-1
TGCAGCGTTGAGGTTTCGGGCACAGATACGCAGTATTTT
CSVEVSGTDTQYF
>TRBD1|few|TRBJ1-1|TRBV7-8
TGTGCCAGCAGCTTGACAGGGCAGCTCACTGAAGCTTTCTTT
CASSLTGQLTEAFF
>.|many|TRBJ1-1|TRBV6-5
TGTGCCAGCAGTTACGTTAAGGGGGAAGTGGCTTTCTTT
CASSYVKGEVAFF
>.|.|TRBJ1-2|TRBV27
TGTGCCAGCAGTTATTCAGCGGATAGCTATGGCTACACCTTC
CASSYSADSYGYTF
>TRBD2|.|TRBJ2-5|TRBV30
TGTGCCTGGAGCGCTAGCGGGGGCCAAGAGACCCAGTACTTC
CAWSASGGQETQYF
>TRBD1|.|TRBJ2-7|TRBV5-6
TGTGCCAGCAGCTGGACAGGGGGCGGCGAGCAGTACTTC
CASSWTGGGEQYF